These 19 T cell receptor beta chains came from one sample sequenced in a study of CD8 T cells in Susac syndrome. An amount of RNA that ranged from 0.5 to 1 ug was reverse transcribed with random hexamers. TCRdb ran MiXCR on the immunoSEQ multiplex PCR reads and lists one entry per CDR3 protein. The sample has about 150,000 distinct CDR3 sequences, just under 97% seen once. The sequenced material came from CD8+ T cells from PBMCs. The receptors were sampled from a human donor with multiple sclerosis.

The CDR3 DNA reads TGTGCCAGCAGCCCCCCCCTCGGAGACCCCTACGAGCAGTACTTC. Its protein product is CASSPPLGDPYEQYF. The rearrangement uses TRBV9 and TRBJ2-7; D is unclear. CDR3 length: 15 amino acids. The germline gives CDR1 SGDLS, CDR2 YYNGEE. Trimming cost V 4 bases and J 2 bases, with 16 bases left between them.

The V and J genes are TRBV2 and TRBJ1-1; D possibly corresponds to TRBD1 (6 bases). In germline, CDR1 is SNHLY, CDR2 FYNNEI. The V end lost 6 bases, the J end lost 2 bases, and 10 bases lay between the germline ends. CDR3 length: 13 amino acids. The CDR3: CASREDRNTEAFF. CDR3 coding DNA: TGTGCCAGCAGGGAGGACAGAAACACTGAAGCTTTCTTT.

The chain links TRBV20-1 to TRBJ2-2; D possibly matches TRBD1 or TRBD2 (6 bases each). V lost 6 bases and J lost 2, with 28 bases in between. Germline V gene data show CDR1 as DFQATT and CDR2 as SNEGSKA (reference sequence). The length of the CDR3 is 19 residues. The CDR3 DNA reads TGCAGTGCCTCAGGGGTCCTTACGGGGGTATCGTCTAACACCGGGGAGCTGTTTTTT. Translation gives CSASGVLTGVSSNTGELFF.

This clonotype was counted a single time. The V call is TRBV13, the J call TRBJ2-3, with D tentatively TRBD1 (5 bases). V lost 2 bases to trimming and J lost 0 bases, with 9 bases between them. CDR3 size: 15 residues. From germline, CDR1 is PRHDT and CDR2 FYEKMQ (reference sequence). This chain's CDR3 is CASSLRGQSTDTQYF. CDR3 bases: TGTGCCAGCAGCTTAAGGGGCCAGAGCACAGATACGCAGTATTTT.

The V and J genes are TRBV6-5 and TRBJ2-1; 12 bases fit TRBD2. Germline values: CDR1 MNHEY, CDR2 SVGAGI. The CDR3 is 16 residues long. V gave up 2 bases and J gave up 7 bases; unmatched junction bases: 6. The CDR3 DNA sequence: TGTGCCAGCAGTTACCCCGGGACTAGCGGGCTTAATGAGCAGTTCTTC. Translated, it gives CASSYPGTSGLNEQFF.

This sequence joins TRBV15 and TRBJ1-5; D is possibly TRBD1 (6 bases). The CDR3 is 15 residues long. V was clipped by 0 bases and J by 4 bases, with 10 bases between them. CDR1 LNHNV and CDR2 YYDKDF come from the germline V gene (reference sequence). As DNA, the CDR3 is TGTGCCACCAGCAGAGATAGGGGGATTAATCAGCCCCAGCATTTT. The encoded protein is CATSRDRGINQPQHF.

The chain joins TRBV14 to TRBJ2-7; D possibly matches TRBD1 or TRBD2 (5 bases each). The CDR3 spans 13 residues. Trimming removed 3 bases at V and 2 bases at J, with 8 bases between. Germline values: CDR1 SGHDN, CDR2 FVKESK. The CDR3 protein is CASSHQGAYEQYF. DNA of the CDR3: TGTGCCAGCAGCCACCAGGGAGCCTACGAGCAGTACTTC.

A single count supports this clonotype. The gene calls are TRBV12-3 or TRBV12-4 and TRBJ2-7, with 9 bases fitting TRBD1. The CDR3 contains 16 residues. Trimming cost V 6 bases and J 3 bases; bases outside gene matches: 12. In nucleotides, the CDR3 is TGTGCCAGCAGCGGGGGACCCGGGACAGGGTTCTACGAGCAGTACTTC. Its protein product is CASSGGPGTGFYEQYF.

The rearrangement links TRBV15 to TRBJ2-3; D gene uncertain. Between the trimmed V and J ends, which lost 3 bases and 1 base, there was a span of 11 bases. Per the germline V gene, CDR1 is LNHNV and CDR2 is YYDKDF (reference sequence). This CDR3 comprises 15 residues. The CDR3 DNA sequence: TGTGCCACCAGCAGCCAACGGCGAGGCACAGATACGCAGTATTTT. Its protein is CATSSQRRGTDTQYF. The full variable domain, with the rest looked up from reference TRBV15 and TRBJ2-3, is DAMVIQNPRYQVTQFGKPVTLSCSQTLNHNVMYWYQQKSSQAPKLLFHYYDKDFNNEADTPDNFQSRRPNTSFCFLDIRSPGLGDTAMYLCATSSQRRGTDTQYFGPGTRLTVL.

This chain connects TRBV7-8 to TRBJ2-1; D may be TRBD2 (5 bases). Germline V gene data show CDR1 as SGHVS and CDR2 as FQNEAQ. The CDR3 contains 13 residues. Between the trimmed V and J ends, which lost 5 bases and 6 bases, there was a span of 11 bases. The chain's CDR3 is CASSPGSGNEQFF. The CDR3 DNA reads as TGTGCCAGCAGCCCGGGAAGCGGCAATGAGCAGTTCTTC.

The rearrangement joins TRBV20-1 to TRBJ1-2; TRBD1 is a possible D gene (5 bases). This CDR3 comprises 13 residues. V was cut by 5 bases and J by 2 bases, with 12 bases left in between. The germline gives CDR1 DFQATT, CDR2 SNEGSKA (reference sequence). The CDR3 region is CSALGQQNYGYTF. CDR3 DNA: TGCAGTGCTCTAGGACAACAGAACTATGGCTACACCTTC.

The chain links TRBV12-3 or TRBV12-4 to TRBJ1-5; TRBD1 is a possible D gene (5 bases). The germline V and J ends were trimmed by 6 bases and 7 bases, with 16 bases remaining between them. The CDR3 length is 14 residues. CDR3 in amino acids: CASRGRGRGQPQHF. The CDR3 DNA reads TGTGCCAGCAGGGGGAGGGGAAGAGGACAGCCCCAGCATTTT.

This chain uses TRBV7-9 with TRBJ1-1; perhaps TRBD1 as D (6 bases). V was pared by 6 bases and J by 8 bases, with 16 bases between. Germline CDR1 SEHNR, CDR2 FQNEAQ (reference sequence). This CDR3 has 13 amino acids. The CDR3 loop reads CASRLGGQVEAFF. The CDR3 DNA reads as TGTGCCAGCAGGCTAGGGGGGCAGGTGGAAGCTTTCTTT.

The V call is TRBV15, the J call TRBJ2-1, with TRBD1 as a possible D gene (6 bases). Germline V gene sequence: CDR1 LNHNV, CDR2 YYDKDF (reference sequence). Trimming cost V 4 bases and J 6 bases, with 22 bases left between them. This CDR3 contains 17 residues. CDR3 protein: CATSTPRGLDSRNEQFF. The CDR3, as DNA: TGTGCCACCAGCACCCCCAGGGGTCTAGACTCGCGCAATGAGCAGTTCTTC.

In its sample, this clonotype was seen a few times. The V call is TRBV6-5, the J call TRBJ2-7, with 8 bases matching TRBD1. Germline CDR1 reads MNHEY; CDR2 reads SVGAGI. The ends lost 5 bases at V and 4 bases at J; junction bases unmatched: 7. This CDR3 is 14 amino acids long. The CDR3 protein is CASSAGTGAYEQYV. The CDR3 bases are TGTGCCAGCAGTGCCGGGACAGGTGCTTACGAGCAGTACGTC.

This chain connects TRBV7-9 to TRBJ1-2; the D gene is possibly TRBD1 (5 bases). The germline CDR1 and CDR2 sequences are SEHNR and FQNEAQ (reference sequence). CDR3 size: 14 residues. V lost 7 bases and J 4 bases, leaving 16 bases between the germline ends. The CDR3 is CASTSRGATYGYTF. CDR3 DNA sequence: TGTGCCAGCACCTCAAGGGGCGCCACCTATGGCTACACCTTC.

V is TRBV23-1 and J is TRBJ2-3; 9 positions match TRBD1. Being an ORF, TRBV23-1 has a function that is uncertain. Trimming took 4 bases from V and 5 from J; bases not matched to a gene: 4. The CDR3 has 14 residues. The CDR3 bases are TGCGCCAGCAGTCGGGGACAGGGTATAGATACGCAGTATTTT. This sequence encodes CASSRGQGIDTQYF.

The rearrangement joins TRBV7-9 to TRBJ1-5, with no clear D. Germline CDR1 is SEHNR and CDR2 is FQNEAQ (reference sequence). V shed 2 bases and J shed 5 bases, with 4 bases lying between them. The CDR3 is made up of 12 amino acids. CDR3 in DNA: TGTGCCAGCAGCTTACCCTATCAGCCCCAGCATTTT. Translation gives CASSLPYQPQHF.

The chain combines TRBV9 with TRBJ1-2; 7 bases are a match to TRBD1. J was trimmed by 0 bases and V by 3 bases; bases with no gene match: 2. Germline values: CDR1 SGDLS, CDR2 YYNGEE. The CDR3 is 14 amino acids. The CDR3 protein is CASSGGTANYGYTF. The CDR3 DNA is TGTGCCAGCAGCGGCGGGACAGCTAACTATGGCTACACCTTC.